This TCR beta chain was captured in a study of Ad26.COV2.S vaccination and SARS-CoV-2 variants. Between the trimmed V and J ends, which lost 1 base and 3 bases, there was a span of 10 bases. CDR1 is SGHRS and CDR2 is YFSETQ in the germline V gene. This CDR3 has 15 residues. Treatment noted: roughly 19 received Ad26.COV2.S at low or high dose, single or two shots; several received placebo; per-sample allocation not given. Sample collection was performed on day 63 after the first vaccine or placebo injection. Repertoires were generated with immunoSEQ multiplex PCR, while TCRdb's copy carries only in-frame clones and drops some. This sample has around 450,000 clones, with more than 75% found just once.

Sample: peripheral blood, taken in a trial of Ad26.COV2.S vaccine versus placebo. The chain recombines TRBV5-1 with TRBJ2-2; D uncertain. This receptor was taken from a person between 18 and 59 years old who received the Ad26.COV2.S COVID-19 vaccine or a placebo. In nucleotides, the CDR3 is TGCGCCAGCAGCTTGTCAAGGGTAGACACCGGGGAGCTGTTTTTT. It specifies CASSLSRVDTGELFF.